This passage covers 16 T cell receptor beta chains from one sample sequenced in a study of cytomegalovirus exposure and HLA in healthy donors. Use of 60 Vbeta and 13 Jbeta primers characterized the PCR. Assay: immunoSEQ multiplex PCR; the TCRdb copy retains only in-frame clones and omits some. This repertoire shows fewer than 80,000 clones, roughly two thirds found once; its top ten account for around 6.9%. Sequenced material: PBMCs. Source of these receptors: a woman in her fifties or sixties in good health and CMV-seropositive.

This sequence joins TRBV5-1 and TRBJ2-1, with 9 bases matching TRBD2. This CDR3 has 15 amino acids. Trimming took 5 bases from V and 0 from J; bases not matched to a gene: 3. Germline CDR1 SGHRS, CDR2 YFSETQ. The CDR3 region has the DNA TGCGCCAGCAGGTTTAGCGGGGGCTCCTACAATGAGCAGTTCTTC. It is translated as CASRFSGGSYNEQFF.

The chain carries TRBV20-1 and TRBJ1-2, with TRBD1 matching 11 bases. V lost 8 bases and J lost 8; bases outside the gene matches: 4. Germline V lookup: CDR1 DFQATT, CDR2 SNEGSKA (reference sequence). CDR3 length equals 11 residues. CDR3 coding DNA: TGCAGTTCGGACAGGGGGCTCGGCTACACCTTC. This gives the protein CSSDRGLGYTF.

The chain uses TRBV11-2 and TRBJ1-5, with D unresolved. The germline V and J ends were trimmed by 0 bases and 3 bases, with 9 bases remaining between them. CDR1 and CDR2 (germline): SGHAT, FQNNGV. This CDR3 region has 15 residues. The CDR3 DNA reads TGTGCCAGCAGCTTAGATGGGCAGTACAATCAGCCCCAGCATTTT. Protein: CASSLDGQYNQPQHF. Full variable domain (rest looked up from reference TRBV11-2 and TRBJ1-5): EAGVAQSPRYKIIEKRQSVAFWCNPISGHATLYWYQQILGQGPKLLIQFQNNGVVDDSQLPKDRFSAERLKGVDSTLKIQPAKLEDSAVYLCASSLDGQYNQPQHFGDGTRLSIL.

The chain carries TRBV30 and TRBJ2-3, with 7 bases matching TRBD2. The CDR3 is 17 residues long. Trimming removed 0 bases from V and 0 bases from J; junction bases left unmatched: 9. Germline CDR1 GTSNPN, CDR2 SVGIG (reference sequence). CDR3 region: CAWSVWGGSPSTDTQYF. CDR3 in DNA: TGTGCCTGGAGTGTATGGGGGGGGTCCCCGAGCACAGATACGCAGTATTTT.

The chain recombines TRBV2 with TRBJ2-3; possibly TRBD2 for D (6 bases). CDR1 SNHLY and CDR2 FYNNEI come from the germline V gene. The CDR3 has 13 amino acids. The V and J ends lost 11 bases and 2 bases respectively, with 14 bases between them. CDR3: CASAGPFTDTQYF. Written as DNA, the CDR3 is TGTGCCTCCGCGGGGCCCTTCACAGATACGCAGTATTTT.

This clone was observed a few times. The chain is built from TRBV2 and TRBJ2-5; the match to TRBD2 covers 9 bases. With 6 bases clipped from V and 3 bases from J, the junction kept 14 bases outside the gene matches. The CDR3 length is 17 residues. Germline values: CDR1 SNHLY, CDR2 FYNNEI. CDR3 loop: CASSALGWRGGKETQYF. The CDR3 region has the DNA TGTGCCAGCAGCGCCCTGGGTTGGCGGGGGGGCAAAGAGACCCAGTACTTC.

This clone appeared once. This sequence joins TRBV13 and TRBJ2-7, with 7 bases aligning to TRBD1. The CDR3 is 14 residues long. Germline trimming cut 5 bases from V and 0 bases from J; bases unmatched to any gene: 4. CDR1 is PRHDT, CDR2 FYEKMQ, per germline (reference sequence). CDR3 in DNA: TGTGCCAGCAGCGTAGACAGGGACTCCTACGAGCAGTACTTC. This sequence encodes CASSVDRDSYEQYF.

There are a few counts of this clone. This chain links TRBV28 with TRBJ1-3; D might be TRBD1 (5 bases). This CDR3 spans 18 amino acids. The V end was cut by 3 bases, the J end by 6 bases, with 24 bases between. Looked up from germline, CDR1 is MDHEN and CDR2 is SYDVKM. The CDR3 region has the DNA TGTGCCAGCAGTTTCTCGGGGGAAGCCGACCGTCGCTCAAACACCATATATTTT. This gives the protein CASSFSGEADRRSNTIYF.

The chain couples TRBV15 to TRBJ2-7; D is perhaps TRBD1 (6 bases). CDR3 size: 15 residues. Trimming took off 0 bases at V and 7 bases at J, with 16 bases between the two ends. Germline lookup yields CDR1 LNHNV and CDR2 YYDKDF (reference sequence). CDR3 protein: CATSRDGGTGNEQYV. The CDR3 DNA follows: TGTGCCACCAGCAGAGATGGGGGTACAGGGAATGAGCAGTACGTC.

J is TRBJ2-5 and V is TRBV11-2; possible D gene TRBD2, 7 bases. The germline V gene has CDR1 SGHAT and CDR2 FQNNGV. The CDR3 consists of 15 residues. V lost 1 base, J lost 4 bases, and 13 bases lay in between. The CDR3 DNA reads as TGTGCCAGCAGCTTAGTGGGGGGAGGGGGAGAGACCCAGTACTTC. Translated: CASSLVGGGGETQYF.

This chain uses TRBV19 with TRBJ1-4, with D maybe TRBD1 (6 bases). The germline V gene encodes CDR1 LNHDA and CDR2 SQIVND (reference sequence). The V end lost 5 bases, the J end lost 11 bases, and 15 bases lay between the germline ends. The CDR3 extends over 13 amino acids. CDR3 sequence reads: CASSPGRGWKLFF. CDR3 nucleotides: TGTGCCAGTAGTCCCGGCAGGGGATGGAAACTGTTTTTT.

This clone has a single count. The rearrangement links TRBV5-4 to TRBJ1-2, with 7 bases matching TRBD1. The V and J ends lost 4 bases and 7 bases, in that order; junction bases with no gene match: 13. The length of the CDR3 is 15 residues. CDR1 SGHNT and CDR2 YYREEE come from the germline V gene (reference sequence). CDR3 sequence reads: CASSVLPGQSFGYTF. DNA of the CDR3: TGTGCCAGCAGCGTTTTACCGGGACAGTCTTTTGGCTACACCTTC.

The chain is built from TRBV2 and TRBJ2-5, with 8 bases that match TRBD2. The CDR3 covers 15 residues. Trimming cost V 7 bases and J 1 base; bases outside gene matches: 8. Germline V lookup: CDR1 SNHLY, CDR2 FYNNEI. Here the CDR3 DNA reads TGTGCCAGCATGGATCCGCGGGGGGCCCAAGAGACCCAGTACTTC. Its protein is CASMDPRGAQETQYF.

This rearrangement joins TRBV9 to TRBJ1-6; D not resolved. Germline CDR1 is SGDLS and CDR2 is YYNGEE. This CDR3 region has 14 residues. V was clipped by 0 bases and J by 9 bases, with 10 bases between them. The CDR3 loop reads CASSVATGGSPLHF. The CDR3 region has the DNA TGTGCCAGCAGCGTAGCCACCGGAGGTTCACCCCTCCACTTT.

The rearrangement uses TRBV7-6 and TRBJ2-5; 9 bases are a match to TRBD1. The last part of the DNA fits TRBJ2-7 better; the J call may be wrong. The CDR3 sequence is 13 residues long. Germline V gives CDR1 SGHVS, CDR2 FNYEAQ. Here the CDR3 reads CASSPDRGYEQYF. DNA for the CDR3: TGTGCCAGCAGCCCGGACAGGGGATACGAGCAGTACTTC.

This chain uses TRBV30 with TRBJ1-6, with a weak D call TRBD1 (5 bases). The CDR3 contains 15 residues. V lost 7 bases, J lost 0 bases, and 13 bases lay in between. Germline V gene sequence: CDR1 GTSNPN, CDR2 SVGIG (reference sequence). The CDR3 is CAFTGPSSYNSPLHF. CDR3 coding DNA: TGTGCCTTTACAGGACCCAGCTCCTATAATTCACCCCTCCACTTT.